These 13 T cell receptor beta chains were all obtained from the same sample, sequenced in a study of blood T cell repertoires in COVID-19. Clones were sequenced by immunoSEQ multiplex PCR, and TCRdb holds only the in-frame ones, with some missing. The data show a few hundred thousand clones, with over 70% seen just once and roughly 2.8% held by the top ten. The sequenced sample was peripheral blood. The receptors were gathered from a middle-aged man with active or convalescent COVID-19.

The V and J genes are TRBV28 and TRBJ1-2; tentative D call: TRBD1 (5 bases). Germline V lookup: CDR1 MDHEN, CDR2 SYDVKM. Trimming shortened V by 3 bases and J by 5 bases, and 10 bases separated the two germline ends. The CDR3 has 13 residues. CDR3 coding DNA: TGTGCCAGCAGTTTCCCAGGGATGTATGGCTACACCTTC. This translates into CASSFPGMYGYTF.

The V and J genes are TRBV7-9 and TRBJ2-1; D gene unclear. Germline V gene data show CDR1 as SEHNR and CDR2 as FQNEAQ (reference sequence). The CDR3 totals 11 residues. Trimming cost V 3 bases and J 5 bases, with 2 bases left between them. The CDR3 DNA follows: TGTGCCAGCAGCTTTAACAATGAGCAGTTCTTC. Translating gives CASSFNNEQFF.

Remarks on this clone: A single base separates this from a much larger clone, so it may be a read error. V and J are TRBV5-8 and TRBJ2-2, with D uncertain. The CDR3 loop spans 13 amino acids. The V end lost 3 bases, the J end lost 0 bases, and 3 bases lay between the germline ends. Germline V gene lookup returns CDR1 SGHTS and CDR2 YDEGEE. This CDR3 is CASSSSNTGELFF. For the CDR3, the DNA is TGTGCCAGCAGCTCTTCGAACACCGGGGAGCTGTTTTTT.

The chain carries TRBV7-9 and TRBJ1-1, with TRBD1 matching over 7 bases. The CDR3 has 15 amino acids. CDR1 is SEHNR, CDR2 FQNEAQ, per germline (reference sequence). After removal of 5 bases from V and 0 bases from J, the junction contained 6 bases not matched to a gene. The CDR3 DNA follows: TGTGCCAGCAGCCCACCGGGACAGTTGAACACTGAAGCTTTCTTT. Translated, it gives CASSPPGQLNTEAFF. Supplemented by reference TRBV7-9 and TRBJ1-1, the full variable domain reads DTGVSQNPRHKITKRGQNVTFRCDPISEHNRLYWYRQTLGQGPEFLTYFQNEAQLEKSRLLSDRFSAERPKGSFSTLEIQRTEQGDSAMYLCASSPPGQLNTEAFFGQGTRLTVV.

This clone was detected only once. The rearrangement joins TRBV18 to TRBJ2-3; maybe TRBD1 (5 bases). The CDR3 covers 14 residues. Germline loops: CDR1 KGHSH, CDR2 LQKENI. V gave up 0 bases and J gave up 4 bases, with 8 bases separating them. The CDR3 coding sequence is TGTGCCAGCTCACCACCGATAGGGGCAGATACGCAGTATTTT. It is translated as CASSPPIGADTQYF.

This chain uses TRBV19 with TRBJ2-2, with D tentatively TRBD1 (5 bases). Germline V gene data show CDR1 as LNHDA and CDR2 as SQIVND (reference sequence). The CDR3 loop spans 14 amino acids. Trimming removed 5 bases at V and 0 bases at J, with 7 bases between. Here the CDR3 DNA reads TGTGCCAGTAGTGTGACAGCGAACACCGGGGAGCTGTTTTTT. It specifies CASSVTANTGELFF.

This chain uses TRBV9 with TRBJ2-7; D remains ambiguous. The CDR3 is 15 residues long. Looked up from germline, CDR1 is SGDLS and CDR2 is YYNGEE. The germline V and J ends were trimmed by 0 bases and 0 bases, with 10 bases remaining between them. Here the CDR3 reads CASSVAQESSYEQYF. The CDR3 DNA follows: TGTGCCAGCAGCGTAGCCCAGGAAAGCTCCTACGAGCAGTACTTC.

This CDR3 is CASSHPPGGPTEAFF. The CDR3 region has the DNA TGCGCCAGCAGCCACCCCCCCGGGGGGCCAACTGAAGCTTTCTTT. The chain is built from TRBV4-1 and TRBJ1-1; D possibly corresponds to TRBD1 (6 bases). Germline loops: CDR1 MGHRA, CDR2 YSYEKL. Trimming removed 3 bases from V and 5 bases from J, with 16 bases in between. This CDR3 region has 15 residues.

The chain uses TRBV5-1 and TRBJ2-2; 7 nucleotides line up with TRBD2. V was pared by 0 bases and J by 5 bases, with 10 bases of the junction left unmatched. CDR3 length equals 17 residues. Germline CDR1 and CDR2: SGHRS and YFSETQ. CDR3: CASSLVRLAEVTGELFF. The CDR3 DNA follows: TGCGCCAGCAGCTTGGTGCGCCTAGCGGAGGTTACCGGGGAGCTGTTTTTT.

This clone occurred once. V gene TRBV11-2 combines with J gene TRBJ2-1; D might be TRBD1 (6 bases). This CDR3 region has 14 residues. Germline-derived CDR1 and CDR2 are SGHAT and FQNNGV. V was clipped by 2 bases and J by 10 bases, with 15 bases between them. The CDR3 protein is CASSLHPRGQEQFF. The CDR3 region has the DNA TGTGCCAGCAGCTTACATCCCAGGGGACAAGAGCAGTTCTTC.

This chain joins TRBV19 and TRBJ1-2; TRBD1 might be the D (6 bases). V was shortened by 5 bases and J by 0 bases, with 13 bases between the two germline ends. In germline, CDR1 is LNHDA, CDR2 SQIVND (reference sequence). CDR3 length: 15 amino acids. CDR3 DNA: TGTGCCAGTAGTCGACAGGAGCTTACTAACTATGGCTACACCTTC. Encoded protein: CASSRQELTNYGYTF.

The gene calls are TRBV30 and TRBJ2-2, with D perhaps matching TRBD2 (5 bases). V was trimmed by 1 base and J by 7 bases, leaving 13 bases between them. CDR1 is GTSNPN, CDR2 SVGIG, per germline (reference sequence). This CDR3 contains 14 residues. The DNA of the CDR3 is TGTGCCTGGAGTGAGGGATTACGGGGCGGGGAGCTGTTTTTT. Protein product: CAWSEGLRGGELFF. Full variable domain (rest looked up from reference TRBV30 and TRBJ2-2): SQTIHQWPATLVQPVGSPLSLECTVEGTSNPNLYWYRQAAGRGLQLLFYSVGIGQISSEVPQNLSASRPQDRQFILSSKKLLLSDSGFYLCAWSEGLRGGELFFGEGSRLTVL.

The chain employs TRBV7-2 and TRBJ1-2, with 8 nucleotides matching TRBD1. The CDR3 contains 14 residues. V gave up 5 bases and J gave up 8 bases; unmatched junction bases: 10. The germline CDR1 and CDR2 sequences are SGHTA and FQGNSA. CDR3 DNA: TGTGCCAGCAGCCTTACCCCACAGGGGGGAGGCTACACCTTC. Protein product: CASSLTPQGGGYTF.